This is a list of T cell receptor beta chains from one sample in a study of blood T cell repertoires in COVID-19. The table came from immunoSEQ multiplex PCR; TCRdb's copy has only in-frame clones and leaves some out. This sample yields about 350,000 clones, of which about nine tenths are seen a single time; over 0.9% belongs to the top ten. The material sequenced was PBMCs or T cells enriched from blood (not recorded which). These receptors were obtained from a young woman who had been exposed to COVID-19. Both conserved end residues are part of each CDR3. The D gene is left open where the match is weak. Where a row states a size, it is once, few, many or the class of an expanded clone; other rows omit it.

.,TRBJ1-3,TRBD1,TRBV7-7,TGTGCTAGCAGCTTAGGGACAGGCTCTGGAAACACCATATATTTT,CASSLGTGSGNTIYF
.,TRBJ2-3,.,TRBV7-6,TGTGCCAGCAAACAGGGAAATACGCAGTATTTT,CASKQGNTQYF
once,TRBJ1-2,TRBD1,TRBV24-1,TGTGCCACCAGTGACAGGGGGTATGGCTACACCTTC,CATSDRGYGYTF
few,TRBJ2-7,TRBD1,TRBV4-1,TGCGCCAGCAGCCGGGACAGGGGGACCTACGAGCAGTACTTC,CASSRDRGTYEQYF
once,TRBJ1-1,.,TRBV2,TGTGCCAGCACGGGGGTTGAAGCTTTCTTT,CASTGVEAFF
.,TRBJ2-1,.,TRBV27,TGTGCCAGCAGTATTAGCGCCTCCTACAATGAGCAGTTCTTC,CASSISASYNEQFF
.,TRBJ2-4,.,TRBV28,TGTGCCAGCAGTAGCGACAGCGCCTGGAACATTCAGTACTTC,CASSSDSAWNIQYF
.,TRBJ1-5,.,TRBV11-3,TGTGCCAGCGGGGGGGTCGATAGCAATCAGCCCCAGCATTTT,CASGGVDSNQPQHF
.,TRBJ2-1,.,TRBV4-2,TGTGCCAGCAGCCAAGATCCGGCTAGAAATGAGCAGTTCTTC,CASSQDPARNEQFF
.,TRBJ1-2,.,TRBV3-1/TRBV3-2,TGTGCCAGCAGCCCCACCATCACTGCGAACTATGGCTACACCTTC,CASSPTITANYGYTF
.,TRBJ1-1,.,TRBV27,TGTGCCAGCAGTTTATCCCGGTCCGTGAACACTGAAGCTTTCTTT,CASSLSRSVNTEAFF
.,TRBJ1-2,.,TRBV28,TGTGCCAGCAGTTTATTGAGCTATGGCTACACCTTC,CASSLLSYGYTF
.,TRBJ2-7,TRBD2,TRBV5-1,TGCGCCAGCAGCCCGGGACTAGCGGGACAATACGAGCAGTACTTC,CASSPGLAGQYEQYF
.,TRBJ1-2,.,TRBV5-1,TGCGCCAGCAGCTTGGCGGACGGGAGCTATGGCTACACCTTC,CASSLADGSYGYTF
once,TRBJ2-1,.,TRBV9,TGTGCCAGCAGCGTAGCGCGACAGTACAATGAGCAGTTCTTC,CASSVARQYNEQFF
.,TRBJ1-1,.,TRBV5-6,TGTGCCAGCAGCTTTGCACAGGGAGCTGAAGCTTTCTTT,CASSFAQGAEAFF
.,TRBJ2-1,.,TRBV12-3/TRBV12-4,TGTGCCAGCAGGACATTTCTAAATGAGCAGTTCTTC,CASRTFLNEQFF